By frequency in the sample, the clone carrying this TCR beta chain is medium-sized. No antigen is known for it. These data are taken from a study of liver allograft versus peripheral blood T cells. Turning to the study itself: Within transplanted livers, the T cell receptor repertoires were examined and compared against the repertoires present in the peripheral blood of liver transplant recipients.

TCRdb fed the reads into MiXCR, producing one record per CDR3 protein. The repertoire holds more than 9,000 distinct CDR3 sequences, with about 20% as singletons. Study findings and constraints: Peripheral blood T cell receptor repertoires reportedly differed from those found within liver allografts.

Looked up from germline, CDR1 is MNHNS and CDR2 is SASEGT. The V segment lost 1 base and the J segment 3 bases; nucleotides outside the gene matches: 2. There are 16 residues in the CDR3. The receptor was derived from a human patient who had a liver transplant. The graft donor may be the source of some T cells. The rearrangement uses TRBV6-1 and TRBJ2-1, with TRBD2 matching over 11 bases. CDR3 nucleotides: TGTGCCAGCAGTGAAGAACTAGCGGGGGTCTACAATGAGCAGTTCTTC. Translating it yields CASSEELAGVYNEQFF.